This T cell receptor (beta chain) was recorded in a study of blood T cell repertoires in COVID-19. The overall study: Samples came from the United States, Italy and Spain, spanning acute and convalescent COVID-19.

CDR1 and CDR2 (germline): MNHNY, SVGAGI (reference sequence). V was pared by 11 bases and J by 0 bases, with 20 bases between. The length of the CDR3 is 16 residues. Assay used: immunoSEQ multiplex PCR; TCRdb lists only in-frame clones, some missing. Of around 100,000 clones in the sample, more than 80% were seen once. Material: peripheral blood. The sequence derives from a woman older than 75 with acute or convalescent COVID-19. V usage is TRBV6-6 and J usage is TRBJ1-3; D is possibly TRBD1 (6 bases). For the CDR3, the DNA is TGTGCCGTAATGTTGGGGACACCTTACTCTGGAAACACCATATATTTT. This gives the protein CAVMLGTPYSGNTIYF.